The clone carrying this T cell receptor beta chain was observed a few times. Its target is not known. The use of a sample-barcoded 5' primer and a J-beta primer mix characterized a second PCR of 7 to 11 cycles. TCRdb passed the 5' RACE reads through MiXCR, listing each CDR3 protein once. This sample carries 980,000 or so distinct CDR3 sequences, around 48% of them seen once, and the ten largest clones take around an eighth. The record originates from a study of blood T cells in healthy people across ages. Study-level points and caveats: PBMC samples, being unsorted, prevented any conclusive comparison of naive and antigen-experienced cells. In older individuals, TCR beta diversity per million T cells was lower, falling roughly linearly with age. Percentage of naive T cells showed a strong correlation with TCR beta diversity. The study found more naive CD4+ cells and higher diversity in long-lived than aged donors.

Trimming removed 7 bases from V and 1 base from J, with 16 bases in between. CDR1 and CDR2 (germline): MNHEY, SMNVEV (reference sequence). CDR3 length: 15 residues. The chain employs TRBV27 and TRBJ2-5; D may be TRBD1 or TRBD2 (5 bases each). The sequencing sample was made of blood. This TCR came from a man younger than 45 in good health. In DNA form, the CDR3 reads TGTGCCAGCAATGGGGACCTTTCAACCCAAGAGACCCAGTACTTC. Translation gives CASNGDLSTQETQYF.